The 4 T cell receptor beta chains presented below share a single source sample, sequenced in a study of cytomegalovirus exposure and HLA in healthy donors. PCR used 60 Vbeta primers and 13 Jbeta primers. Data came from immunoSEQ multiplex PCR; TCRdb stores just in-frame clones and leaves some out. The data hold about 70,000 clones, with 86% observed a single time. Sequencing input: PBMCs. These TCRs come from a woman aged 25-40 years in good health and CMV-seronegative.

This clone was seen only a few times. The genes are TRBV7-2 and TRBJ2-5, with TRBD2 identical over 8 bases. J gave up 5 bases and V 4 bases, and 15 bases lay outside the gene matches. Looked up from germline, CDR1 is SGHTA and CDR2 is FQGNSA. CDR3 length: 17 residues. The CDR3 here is CASSSHGGDSAGETQYF. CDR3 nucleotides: TGTGCCAGCAGCTCCCACGGGGGGGACTCGGCGGGGGAGACCCAGTACTTC.

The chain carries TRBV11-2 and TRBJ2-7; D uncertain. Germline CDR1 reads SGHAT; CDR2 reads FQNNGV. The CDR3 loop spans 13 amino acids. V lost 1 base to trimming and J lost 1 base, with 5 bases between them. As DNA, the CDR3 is TGTGCCAGCAGCTTAGGAGGTTCCTACGAGCAGTACTTC. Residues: CASSLGGSYEQYF.

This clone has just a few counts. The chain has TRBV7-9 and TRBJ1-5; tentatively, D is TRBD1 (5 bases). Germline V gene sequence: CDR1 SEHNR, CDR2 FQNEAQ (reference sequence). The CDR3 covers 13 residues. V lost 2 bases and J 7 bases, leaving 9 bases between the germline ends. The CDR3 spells CASSLRKGQPQHF. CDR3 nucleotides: TGTGCCAGCAGCTTACGTAAGGGGCAGCCCCAGCATTTT.

In nucleotides, the CDR3 is TGTGCCAGCTGCAAAGAGGGAGTAGCTTCGACCCAGTACTTC. It encodes CASCKEGVASTQYF. The V and J genes are TRBV6-5 and TRBJ2-5, with D tentatively TRBD2 (5 bases). Trimming removed 8 bases from V and 7 bases from J, with 20 bases in between. Germline V gives CDR1 MNHEY, CDR2 SVGAGI. The CDR3 totals 14 residues.